Listed below are T cell receptor beta chains from one sample, sequenced in a study of cytomegalovirus exposure and HLA in healthy donors. Only in-frame clones appear in the TCRdb table, and some are missing; sequencing was by immunoSEQ multiplex PCR. The sample contains about 200,000 clones, over 80% of which appear only once. The sample was PBMCs. All receptors derive from a woman younger than 35 in good health and CMV-seronegative. The CDR3 runs from the conserved cysteine through the conserved F or W. A D gene is named only where the DNA matches it firmly.

v_call,d_call,j_call,cdr3_aa,cdr3_nt
TRBV2,-,TRBJ2-6,CASSESNSGANVLTF,TGTGCCAGCAGTGAGTCTAACTCTGGGGCCAACGTCCTGACTTTC
TRBV9,TRBD2,TRBJ2-1,CASSFGLAGGIEFF,TGTGCCAGCAGCTTCGGACTAGCGGGGGGGATAGAGTTCTTC
TRBV12-2,-,TRBJ2-7,CASRFQILRGSYEQYF,TGTGCAAGTCGCTTCCAAATCCTAAGGGGCTCCTACGAGCAGTACTTC
TRBV2,-,TRBJ2-7,CASTNRLYEQYF,TGTGCCAGCACTAACAGACTCTACGAGCAGTACTTC
TRBV11-2,TRBD1,TRBJ1-6,CASSLRTGNSPLHF,TGTGCCAGCAGCTTAAGGACAGGGAATTCACCCCTCCACTTT
TRBV13,TRBD2,TRBJ2-7,CASSSGSGKGEQYF,TGTGCCAGCAGCTCCGGTAGCGGGAAAGGCGAGCAGTACTTC
TRBV5-4,-,TRBJ2-3,CASSLAGIPSTDTQYF,TGTGCCAGCAGCTTGGCGGGAATCCCTAGCACAGATACGCAGTATTTT
TRBV4-1,-,TRBJ2-5,CASSQGGGEETQYF,TGCGCCAGCAGCCAAGGTGGTGGGGAAGAGACCCAGTACTTC
TRBV6-6,-,TRBJ1-5,CASMGQRNQPQHF,TGTGCCAGCATGGGGCAGAGGAATCAGCCCCAGCATTTT
TRBV30,TRBD1,TRBJ1-4,CAWSALRGPNEKLFF,TGTGCCTGGAGCGCCCTCAGGGGGCCTAATGAAAAACTGTTTTTT
TRBV30,TRBD2,TRBJ2-2,CAWDGTSGSQISGELFF,TGTGCCTGGGACGGGACTAGCGGATCTCAGATCTCCGGGGAGCTGTTTTTT
TRBV27,TRBD2,TRBJ2-3,CASSLVAGGGRDTQYF,TGTGCCAGCAGTTTGGTAGCGGGGGGCGGTAGAGATACGCAGTATTTT
TRBV5-4,TRBD1,TRBJ1-1,CASSRPTGEVPEAFF,TGTGCCAGCAGCAGGCCAACAGGGGAGGTCCCTGAAGCTTTCTTT
TRBV27,-,TRBJ2-1,CASSLSQGSYNEQFF,TGTGCCAGCAGTTTATCGCAGGGGTCCTACAATGAGCAGTTCTTC
TRBV5-4,-,TRBJ1-3,CASSPGSGSGNTIYF,TGTGCCAGCAGCCCGGGGTCAGGGTCTGGAAACACCATATATTTT
TRBV6-7,-,TRBJ1-2,CASSPLRRAVCYGYTF,TGTGCCAGCAGCCCGTTACGACGGGCCGTCTGCTATGGCTACACCTTC
TRBV9,-,TRBJ2-7,CASSLSGLAYEQYF,TGTGCCAGCAGCTTAAGCGGGTTAGCCTACGAGCAGTACTTC
TRBV7-9,-,TRBJ1-1,CASIRRGGVNTEAFF,TGTGCCAGCATCCGTAGAGGAGGGGTGAACACTGAAGCTTTCTTT